The clone carrying this T cell receptor beta chain has ten or more counts. These data belong to a study of Graves' ophthalmopathy and Graves' hyperthyroidism. About the research overall: Upon initial diagnosis and before any treatment, peripheral blood was collected.

From RNA, the CDR3 regions of TCR beta chains were amplified and sequenced. RT-PCR with HTBI primers came first, then second-round multiplex PCR. Via MiXCR, TCRdb re-called the multiplex PCR reads, giving one row per CDR3 protein. The sample carries approximately 410,000 distinct CDR3 sequences, 15% recorded once. The CDR3 is made up of 14 amino acids. Losses at the gene ends were 6 bases for V and 3 bases for J; bases not matched to a gene: 4. Germline CDR1 and CDR2: MNHEY and SMNVEV (reference sequence). The receptor comes from a woman aged 18-30 years with stable Graves' hyperthyroidism. The material sequenced was peripheral blood. This chain connects TRBV27 to TRBJ2-7; 11 nucleotides line up with TRBD1. The CDR3 DNA reads as TGTGCCAGCAGACCCGGGACAGGGGGCTACGAGCAGTACTTC. The encoded protein is CASRPGTGGYEQYF.